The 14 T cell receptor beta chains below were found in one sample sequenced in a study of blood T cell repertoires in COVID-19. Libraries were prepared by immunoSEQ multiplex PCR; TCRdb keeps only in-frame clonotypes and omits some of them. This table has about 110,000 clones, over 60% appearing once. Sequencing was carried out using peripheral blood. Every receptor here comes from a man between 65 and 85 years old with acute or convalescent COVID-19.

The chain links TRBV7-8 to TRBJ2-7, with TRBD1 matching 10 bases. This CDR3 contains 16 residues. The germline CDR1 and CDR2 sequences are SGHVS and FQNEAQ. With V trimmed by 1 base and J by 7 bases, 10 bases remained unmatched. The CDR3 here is CASSLVQPGQGWEQYF. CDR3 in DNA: TGTGCCAGCAGCTTAGTTCAACCGGGACAGGGGTGGGAGCAGTACTTC.

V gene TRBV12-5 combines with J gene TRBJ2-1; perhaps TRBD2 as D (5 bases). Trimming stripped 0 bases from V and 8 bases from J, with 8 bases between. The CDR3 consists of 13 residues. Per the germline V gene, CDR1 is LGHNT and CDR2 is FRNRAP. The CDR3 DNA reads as TGTGCTAGTGGTTTGGTTACCGGGGATGAGCAGTTCTTC. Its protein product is CASGLVTGDEQFF.

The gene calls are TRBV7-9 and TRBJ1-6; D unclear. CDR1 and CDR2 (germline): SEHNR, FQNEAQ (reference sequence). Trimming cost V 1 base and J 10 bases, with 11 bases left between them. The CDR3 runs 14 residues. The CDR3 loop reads CASSLEQAGSPLHF. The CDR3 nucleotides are TGTGCCAGCAGCTTAGAGCAGGCGGGGTCACCCCTCCACTTT.

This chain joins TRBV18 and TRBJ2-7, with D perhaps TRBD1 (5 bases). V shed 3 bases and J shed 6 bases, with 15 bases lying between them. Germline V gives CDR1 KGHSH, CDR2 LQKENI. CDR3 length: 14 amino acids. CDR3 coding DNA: TGTGCCAGCTCACCGACTTCAGGGTCTGGCGAGCAGTACTTC. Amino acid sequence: CASSPTSGSGEQYF. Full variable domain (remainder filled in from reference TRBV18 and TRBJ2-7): NAGVMQNPRHLVRRRGQEARLRCSPMKGHSHVYWYRQLPEEGLKFMVYLQKENIIDESGMPKERFSAEFPKEGPSILRIQQVVRGDSAAYFCASSPTSGSGEQYFGPGTRLTVT.

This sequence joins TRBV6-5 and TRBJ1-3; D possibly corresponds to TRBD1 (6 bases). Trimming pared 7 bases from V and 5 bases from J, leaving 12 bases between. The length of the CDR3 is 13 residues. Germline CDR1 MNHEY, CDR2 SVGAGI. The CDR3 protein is CASNLQGRNTIYF. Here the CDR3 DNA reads TGTGCCAGCAACCTTCAGGGGCGAAACACCATATATTTT.

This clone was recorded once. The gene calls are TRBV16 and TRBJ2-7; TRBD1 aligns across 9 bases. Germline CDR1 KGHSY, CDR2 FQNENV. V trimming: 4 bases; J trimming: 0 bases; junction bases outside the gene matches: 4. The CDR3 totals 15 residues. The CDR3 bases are TGTGCCAGCAGCCGCCTGACAGGGGGCTCCTACGAGCAGTACTTC. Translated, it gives CASSRLTGGSYEQYF.

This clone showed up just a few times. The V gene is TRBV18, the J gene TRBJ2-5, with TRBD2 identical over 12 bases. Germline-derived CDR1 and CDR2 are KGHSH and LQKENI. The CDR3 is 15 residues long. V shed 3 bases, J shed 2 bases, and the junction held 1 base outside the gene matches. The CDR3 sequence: CASSPTSGSQETQYF. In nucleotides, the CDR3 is TGTGCCAGCTCACCGACTAGCGGGAGTCAAGAGACCCAGTACTTC.

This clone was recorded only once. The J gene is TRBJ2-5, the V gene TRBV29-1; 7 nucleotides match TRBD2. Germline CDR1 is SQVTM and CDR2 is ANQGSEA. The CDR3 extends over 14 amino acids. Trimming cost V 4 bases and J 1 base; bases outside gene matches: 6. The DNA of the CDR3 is TGCAGCGTTGTTGCGCTAGCGGCCCAAGAGACCCAGTACTTC. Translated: CSVVALAAQETQYF.

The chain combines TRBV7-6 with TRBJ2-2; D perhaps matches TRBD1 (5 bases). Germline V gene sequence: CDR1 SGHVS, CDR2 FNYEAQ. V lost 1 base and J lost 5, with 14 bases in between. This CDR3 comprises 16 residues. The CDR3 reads CASSLGGRVRTGELFF. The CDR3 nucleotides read TGTGCCAGCAGCTTAGGGGGCAGGGTTCGGACCGGGGAGCTGTTTTTT.

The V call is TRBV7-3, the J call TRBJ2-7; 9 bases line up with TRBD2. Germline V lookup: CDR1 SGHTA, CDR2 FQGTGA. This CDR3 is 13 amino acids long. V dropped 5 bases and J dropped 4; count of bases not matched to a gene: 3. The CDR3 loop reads CASSVAGDYEQYF. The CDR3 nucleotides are TGTGCCAGCAGCGTAGCGGGGGATTACGAGCAGTACTTC.

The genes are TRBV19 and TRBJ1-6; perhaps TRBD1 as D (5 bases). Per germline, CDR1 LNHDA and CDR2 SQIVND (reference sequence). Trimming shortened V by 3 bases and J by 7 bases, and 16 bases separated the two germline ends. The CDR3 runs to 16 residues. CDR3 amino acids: CASSIERGGWNSPLHF. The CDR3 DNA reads TGTGCCAGTAGTATCGAGAGGGGAGGGTGGAATTCACCCCTCCACTTT.

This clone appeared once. The CDR3 bases are TGTGCCAGCAGTTACCCCCGGGACAAAAACTCCTATGGCTACACCTTC. As protein: CASSYPRDKNSYGYTF. The chain couples TRBV11-1 to TRBJ1-2; D possibly corresponds to TRBD1 (6 bases). V was shortened by 6 bases and J by 4 bases, with 21 bases between the two germline ends. Germline V gene lookup returns CDR1 SGHAT and CDR2 FQDESV (reference sequence). The CDR3 has 16 residues.

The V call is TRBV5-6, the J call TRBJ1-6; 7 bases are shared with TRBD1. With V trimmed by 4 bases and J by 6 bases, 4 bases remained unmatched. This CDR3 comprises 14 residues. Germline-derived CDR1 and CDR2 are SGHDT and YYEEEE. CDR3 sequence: CASSVDRANSPLHF. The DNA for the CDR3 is TGTGCCAGCAGCGTCGACAGGGCTAATTCACCCCTCCACTTT.

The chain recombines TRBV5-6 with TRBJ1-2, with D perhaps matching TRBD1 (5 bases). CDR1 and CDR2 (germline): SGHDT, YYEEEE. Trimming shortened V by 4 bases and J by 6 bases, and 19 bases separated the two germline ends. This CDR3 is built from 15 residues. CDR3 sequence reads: CASSHGATPWDGYTF. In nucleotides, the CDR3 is TGTGCCAGCAGCCATGGGGCGACCCCCTGGGATGGCTACACCTTC. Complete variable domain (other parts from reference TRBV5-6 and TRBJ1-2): DAGVTQSPTHLIKTRGQQVTLRCSPKSGHDTVSWYQQALGQGPQFIFQYYEEEERQRGNFPDRFSGHQFPNYSSELNVNALLLGDSALYLCASSHGATPWDGYTFGSGTRLTVV.